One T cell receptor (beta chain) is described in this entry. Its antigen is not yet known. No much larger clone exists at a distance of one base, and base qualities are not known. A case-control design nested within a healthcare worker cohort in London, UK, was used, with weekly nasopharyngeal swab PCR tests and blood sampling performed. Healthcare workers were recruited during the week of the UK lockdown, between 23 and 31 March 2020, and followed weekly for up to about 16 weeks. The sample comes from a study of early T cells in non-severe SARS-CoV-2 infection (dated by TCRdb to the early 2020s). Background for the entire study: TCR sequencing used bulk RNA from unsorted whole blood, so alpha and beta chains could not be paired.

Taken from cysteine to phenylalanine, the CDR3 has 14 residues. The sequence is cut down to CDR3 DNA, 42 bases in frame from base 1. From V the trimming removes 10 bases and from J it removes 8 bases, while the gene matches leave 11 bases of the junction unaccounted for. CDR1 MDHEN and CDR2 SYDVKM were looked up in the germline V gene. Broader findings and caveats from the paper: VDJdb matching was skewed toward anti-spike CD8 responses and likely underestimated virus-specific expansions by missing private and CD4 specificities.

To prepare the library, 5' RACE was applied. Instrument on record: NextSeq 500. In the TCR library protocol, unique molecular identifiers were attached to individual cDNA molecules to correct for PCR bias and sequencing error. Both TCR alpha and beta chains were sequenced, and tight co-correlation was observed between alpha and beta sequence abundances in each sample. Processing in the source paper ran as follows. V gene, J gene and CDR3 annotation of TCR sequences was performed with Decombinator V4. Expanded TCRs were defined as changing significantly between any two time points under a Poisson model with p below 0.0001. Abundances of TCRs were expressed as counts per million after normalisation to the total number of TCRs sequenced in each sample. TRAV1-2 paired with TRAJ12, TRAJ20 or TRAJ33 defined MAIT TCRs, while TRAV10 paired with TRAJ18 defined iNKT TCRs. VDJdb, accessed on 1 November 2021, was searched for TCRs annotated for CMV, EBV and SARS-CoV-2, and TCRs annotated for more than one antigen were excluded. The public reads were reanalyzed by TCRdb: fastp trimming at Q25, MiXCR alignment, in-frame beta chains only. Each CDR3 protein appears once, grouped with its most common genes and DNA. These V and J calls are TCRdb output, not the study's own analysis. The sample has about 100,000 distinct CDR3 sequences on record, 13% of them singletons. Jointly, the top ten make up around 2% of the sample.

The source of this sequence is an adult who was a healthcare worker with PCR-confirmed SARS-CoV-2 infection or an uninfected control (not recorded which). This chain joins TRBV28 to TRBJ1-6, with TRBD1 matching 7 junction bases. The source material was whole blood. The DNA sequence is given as TGTGCCACAAGTGGGGCAGGGGGATATTCACCCCTCCACTTT. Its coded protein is CATSGAGGYSPLHF.